These 30 T cell receptor beta chains were sequenced from one sample in a study of T cells in Graves' hyperthyroidism and ophthalmopathy. Amplified TCR beta CDR3 regions derived from RNA transcripts. HTBI primers drove first-round RT-PCR of the TCR CDR3. MiXCR, run by TCRdb on the multiplex PCR reads, gives a single entry per CDR3 protein. Of 300,000 to 500,000 distinct CDR3 sequences listed, 11% to 15% are singletons. The sample comprised blood. These receptors were collected from a middle-aged man with Graves' ophthalmopathy.

This clonotype was counted between two and nine times. The chain is built from TRBV6-1 and TRBJ1-1; 8 bases map to TRBD1. The ends lost 7 bases at V and 5 bases at J; junction bases unmatched: 12. The length of the CDR3 is 15 residues. Germline V gene sequence: CDR1 MNHNS, CDR2 SASEGT. CDR3 amino acids: CASTGQGRRRTEAFF. The CDR3 DNA is TGTGCCAGCACCGGACAGGGTAGGCGAAGGACTGAAGCTTTCTTT.

This clonotype has ten or more counts. The V gene is TRBV15, the J gene TRBJ2-2; the D is unclear. The CDR3 runs 14 residues. CDR1 LNHNV and CDR2 YYDKDF come from the germline V gene (reference sequence). Trimming left V 0 bases short and J 4 bases short, with 6 bases between. The CDR3 region has the DNA TGTGCCACCAGCAGAGATTATGGCACCGGGGAGCTGTTTTTT. This gives the protein CATSRDYGTGELFF.

This clonotype was seen repeatedly, ten times or more. This rearrangement joins TRBV20-1 to TRBJ2-7; 8 bases agree with TRBD1. V was pared by 0 bases and J by 6 bases, with 10 bases of the junction left unmatched. The germline V gene has CDR1 DFQATT and CDR2 SNEGSKA (reference sequence). CDR3 size: 15 residues. Here the CDR3 DNA reads TGCAGTGCTAGAGATCTTGACAGGGGTCTTTCCGAGCAGTACTTC. Translation gives CSARDLDRGLSEQYF.

This clonotype was recorded at least ten times. V gene TRBV20-1 combines with J gene TRBJ1-2; a possible D gene is TRBD1 (6 bases). CDR1 and CDR2 (germline): DFQATT, SNEGSKA (reference sequence). CDR3 length: 12 residues. CDR3 loop: CTPQTGPRGYTF. Here the CDR3 DNA reads TGCACCCCTCAGACAGGCCCCCGTGGCTACACCTTC.

The V gene is TRBV30, the J gene TRBJ2-1, with TRBD2 matching 8 bases. The ends lost 4 bases at V and 0 bases at J; junction bases unmatched: 8. In germline, CDR1 is GTSNPN, CDR2 SVGIG (reference sequence). The CDR3 is 16 amino acids. CDR3 residues: CAWIPASGSSYNEQFF. CDR3 nucleotides: TGTGCCTGGATACCCGCGAGCGGGAGCTCCTACAATGAGCAGTTCTTC.

This chain's CDR3 is CASSLGWGENYGYTF. DNA for the CDR3: TGTGCCAGCAGTCTGGGGTGGGGGGAAAACTATGGCTACACCTTC. The chain employs TRBV6-1 and TRBJ1-2, with a weak D call TRBD1 (5 bases). In germline, CDR1 is MNHNS, CDR2 SASEGT. This CDR3 has 15 residues. V lost 5 bases and J 2 bases, leaving 15 bases between the germline ends.

A few counts support this clonotype. The V gene is TRBV29-1, the J gene TRBJ1-1; D unclear. V was shortened by 4 bases and J by 1 base, with 7 bases between the two germline ends. Germline-derived CDR1 and CDR2 are SQVTM and ANQGSEA. The CDR3 runs to 12 residues. The CDR3 loop is CSVGLRNTEAFF. The DNA for the CDR3 is TGCAGCGTTGGACTTCGGAACACTGAAGCTTTCTTT.

This clonotype was counted ten times or more. The V and J genes are TRBV15 and TRBJ1-2; no reliable D call. CDR3 length equals 16 residues. Trimming removed 5 bases at V and 0 bases at J, with 16 bases between. CDR1 LNHNV and CDR2 YYDKDF come from the germline V gene (reference sequence). The CDR3 sequence: CATSGRAGPANYGYTF. CDR3 sequence (DNA): TGTGCCACCAGCGGACGGGCCGGGCCGGCTAACTATGGCTACACCTTC.

CDR3 coding DNA: TGTGCCAGTAGTAATGGGGACAAACTGTTTTTT. Amino acid sequence: CASSNGDKLFF. The chain has TRBV19 and TRBJ1-4, with TRBD1 as a possible D gene (5 bases). The germline V gene encodes CDR1 LNHDA and CDR2 SQIVND (reference sequence). This CDR3 comprises 11 residues. Trimming cost V 4 bases and J 11 bases, with 8 bases left between them.

This clonotype showed up many times. The V and J genes are TRBV20-1 and TRBJ1-1; D remains ambiguous. Germline CDR1 is DFQATT and CDR2 is SNEGSKA (reference sequence). CDR3 length: 14 amino acids. V shed 5 bases and J shed 3 bases, with 16 bases lying between them. The CDR3 DNA reads as TGCAGTGCTGAGAGGGAGGCTGTGGACACTGAAGCTTTCTTT. Translation gives CSAEREAVDTEAFF.

This clonotype occurred a few times. The chain joins TRBV6-1 to TRBJ2-2; TRBD2 is a possible D gene (5 bases). CDR1 MNHNS and CDR2 SASEGT come from the germline V gene. CDR3 size: 11 residues. V lost 7 bases and J lost 6, with 6 bases in between. The CDR3 region has the DNA TGTGCCAGCAAACTAGCCGGGGAGCTGTTTTTT. It specifies CASKLAGELFF.

This clonotype has a count of ten or more. This chain uses TRBV7-6 with TRBJ1-1; maybe TRBD1 (5 bases). The CDR3 has 17 residues. Per the germline V gene, CDR1 is SGHVS and CDR2 is FNYEAQ. The V and J ends lost 4 bases and 3 bases respectively, with 21 bases between them. The CDR3 reads CASSSRDRDLGDTEAFF. CDR3 coding DNA: TGTGCCAGCAGCTCCCGGGACCGGGACCTCGGAGACACTGAAGCTTTCTTT.

J is TRBJ2-7 and V is TRBV6-2 or TRBV6-3; D may correspond to TRBD1 or TRBD2 (5 bases each). Germline loops: CDR1 MNHEY, CDR2 SVGEGT. There are 14 residues in the CDR3. V was clipped by 2 bases and J by 4 bases, with 12 bases between them. The CDR3 DNA follows: TGTGCCAGCAGTTACGAGGGGCTAGCTTACGAGCAGTACTTC. This sequence encodes CASSYEGLAYEQYF.

The gene calls are TRBV29-1 and TRBJ2-1, with 12 positions matching TRBD2. The CDR3 loop spans 16 amino acids. CDR1 and CDR2 (germline): SQVTM, ANQGSEA. V shed 4 bases, J shed 2 bases, and the junction held 6 bases outside the gene matches. CDR3 bases: TGCAGCGTTGCTAGCGGGAGGGCCGGCGCCTACAATGAGCAGTTCTTC. As protein: CSVASGRAGAYNEQFF.

This clonotype was recorded many times. The V call is TRBV5-1, the J call TRBJ2-3; 9 nucleotides align to TRBD1. Germline CDR1 is SGHRS and CDR2 is YFSETQ. The V and J ends lost 3 bases and 5 bases, in that order; junction bases with no gene match: 1. The CDR3 has 13 residues. The CDR3 is CASSSDRGDTQYF. As DNA, the CDR3 is TGCGCCAGCAGCTCGGACAGGGGAGATACGCAGTATTTT. Together with reference TRBV5-1 and TRBJ2-3, the CDR3 gives the full variable domain: KAGVTQTPRYLIKTRGQQVTLSCSPISGHRSVSWYQQTPGQGLQFLFEYFSETQRNKGNFPGRFSGRQFSNSRSEMNVSTLELGDSALYLCASSSDRGDTQYFGPGTRLTVL.

The table lists this clonotype with a count of one. This chain links TRBV6-1 with TRBJ2-4, with 7 bases identical to TRBD1. Germline loops: CDR1 MNHNS, CDR2 SASEGT. J gave up 6 bases and V 5 bases, and 7 bases lay outside the gene matches. The CDR3 runs 14 residues. The CDR3 is CASSPPGQRNIQYF. DNA for the CDR3: TGTGCCAGCAGTCCGCCGGGACAGAGAAACATTCAGTACTTC.

This clonotype was counted at least ten times. The chain recombines TRBV11-3 with TRBJ2-7; unclear D gene. With 0 bases removed from V and 4 bases from J, the gap between germline ends came to 10 bases. This CDR3 is 14 amino acids long. CDR1 is SGHNT, CDR2 YENEEA, per germline. The CDR3 DNA is TGTGCCAGCAGCTTAGATCCTAAGCTGTACGAGCAGTACTTC. This translates into CASSLDPKLYEQYF.

This clonotype has a count of ten or more. This chain connects TRBV20-1 to TRBJ2-7; 12 bases fit TRBD1. Trimming at V came to 3 bases and at J to 6 bases, leaving 6 bases not matched to a gene. This CDR3 has 14 residues. From germline, CDR1 is DFQATT and CDR2 SNEGSKA (reference sequence). The CDR3 coding sequence is TGCAGTGCTAGGAGGGACAGGGGGCGCGTCGAGCAGTACTTC. Translation: CSARRDRGRVEQYF.

The chain links TRBV9 to TRBJ2-3, with 14 bases identical to TRBD2. This CDR3 has 19 amino acids. V dropped 3 bases and J dropped 0; count of bases not matched to a gene: 9. The germline gives CDR1 SGDLS, CDR2 YYNGEE. CDR3 nucleotide sequence: TGTGCCAGCAGCGAGACCGGGACTAGCGGGAGCATTAGCACAGATACGCAGTATTTT. Its translation is CASSETGTSGSISTDTQYF.

This clonotype showed up just a few times. The gene calls are TRBV4-1 and TRBJ2-1; 9 nucleotides match TRBD1. V trimming: 4 bases; J trimming: 8 bases; junction bases outside the gene matches: 6. Per germline, CDR1 MGHRA and CDR2 YSYEKL. The CDR3 is 14 amino acids. This CDR3 is CASSPGTGIYEQFF. DNA of the CDR3: TGCGCCAGCAGCCCGGGGACAGGGATATATGAGCAGTTCTTC.

This clonotype was recorded many times. The chain is built from TRBV20-1 and TRBJ1-1; possible D gene TRBD1, 5 bases. The germline V gene has CDR1 DFQATT and CDR2 SNEGSKA (reference sequence). This CDR3 has 14 amino acids. Trimming removed 3 bases at V and 1 base at J, with 12 bases between. The CDR3 loop reads CSAREGSANTEAFF. The CDR3 DNA sequence: TGCAGTGCTAGGGAGGGGTCCGCGAACACTGAAGCTTTCTTT.

This clonotype occurred a few times. The chain links TRBV2 to TRBJ1-6; D not resolved. Trimming left V 1 base short and J 6 bases short, with 16 bases between. Germline V gives CDR1 SNHLY, CDR2 FYNNEI. CDR3 length: 17 residues. The CDR3 here is CASSEGRTGESNSPLHF. CDR3 nucleotides: TGTGCCAGCAGTGAAGGAAGGACCGGGGAGAGTAATTCACCCCTCCACTTT.

Ten or more counts support this clonotype. The rearrangement links TRBV28 to TRBJ2-7; 13 nucleotides match TRBD2. Germline CDR1 is MDHEN and CDR2 is SYDVKM. The length of the CDR3 is 16 residues. After removal of 5 bases from V and 3 bases from J, the junction contained 7 bases not matched to a gene. The CDR3 sequence is CASSQPGLAGFYEQYF. The DNA of the CDR3 is TGTGCCAGCAGTCAGCCGGGACTAGCGGGATTCTACGAGCAGTACTTC.

In its sample, this clonotype was seen a few times. The chain uses TRBV7-6 and TRBJ2-1; 10 bases are a match to TRBD1. The V gene end was trimmed by 7 bases and the J gene end by 2 bases; junction bases not matched to a gene: 8. Germline-derived CDR1 and CDR2 are SGHVS and FNYEAQ. The CDR3 spans 16 residues. The chain's CDR3 is CASTTSGTGAYNEQFF. CDR3 nucleotides: TGTGCCAGCACCACGTCCGGGACAGGGGCCTACAATGAGCAGTTCTTC. Combining the CDR3 with reference TRBV7-6 and TRBJ2-1 gives the whole variable domain GAGVSQSPRYKVTKRGQDVALRCDPISGHVSLYWYRQALGQGPEFLTYFNYEAQQDKSGLPNDRFSAERPEGSISTLTIQRTEQRDSAMYRCASTTSGTGAYNEQFFGPGTRLTVL.

This clonotype has a count of ten or more. The genes are TRBV29-1 and TRBJ2-1, with D tentatively TRBD2 (5 bases). With 2 bases removed from V and 1 base from J, the gap between germline ends came to 9 bases. The CDR3 contains 14 residues. Germline lookup yields CDR1 SQVTM and CDR2 ANQGSEA. As DNA, the CDR3 is TGCAGCGTTGAAAGTGGGAGATCCTACAATGAGCAGTTCTTC. Amino acid sequence: CSVESGRSYNEQFF.

Ten or more counts support this clonotype. The rearrangement uses TRBV11-2 and TRBJ2-3; D is perhaps TRBD2 (6 bases). Germline CDR1 and CDR2: SGHAT and FQNNGV. Trimming pared 1 base from V and 0 bases from J, leaving 8 bases between. The CDR3 totals 15 residues. The CDR3 region has the DNA TGTGCCAGCAGCTTAGGCGGGATTAGCACAGATACGCAGTATTTT. Its protein is CASSLGGISTDTQYF.

The chain has TRBV15 and TRBJ2-1; 8 nucleotides agree with TRBD1. V lost 1 base to trimming and J lost 5 bases; unmatched junction nucleotides: 4. This CDR3 has 15 amino acids. Germline V gene lookup returns CDR1 LNHNV and CDR2 YYDKDF (reference sequence). DNA of the CDR3: TGTGCCACCAGCAGAGGACAGGGGCAACACAATGAGCAGTTCTTC. This gives the protein CATSRGQGQHNEQFF.

This clonotype has at least ten counts. The V call is TRBV2, the J call TRBJ2-1; D remains ambiguous. In germline, CDR1 is SNHLY, CDR2 FYNNEI. The CDR3 is made up of 15 amino acids. The V gene lost 7 bases and the J gene lost 9 bases, with 22 bases spanning the gap. This CDR3 is CASTPLSSLTGEQFF. The CDR3 region has the DNA TGTGCCAGCACCCCGTTGAGTAGCCTAACCGGTGAGCAGTTCTTC.

Ten or more counts support this clonotype. This sequence joins TRBV11-1 and TRBJ2-2; 8 bases fit TRBD1. The germline V gene encodes CDR1 SGHAT and CDR2 FQDESV (reference sequence). This CDR3 spans 13 amino acids. J lost 6 bases, V lost 6 bases, and 3 bases had no gene match. The CDR3 DNA sequence: TGTGCCAGCAGACACAGGGGGGCCGGGGAGCTGTTTTTT. Residues: CASRHRGAGELFF.

This clonotype was found many times. The chain carries TRBV3-1 and TRBJ1-6; D perhaps matches TRBD1 (5 bases). The CDR3 spans 14 residues. CDR1 is LGHDT, CDR2 YNNKEL, per germline (reference sequence). Trimming took off 6 bases at V and 10 bases at J, with 16 bases between the two ends. The chain's CDR3 is CASRDGGGRSPLHF. The DNA for the CDR3 is TGTGCCAGCAGGGACGGGGGTGGTCGCTCACCCCTCCACTTT.